A selection of T cell receptor beta chains follows, all from one sample in a study of T cell repertoires in cytomegalovirus infection. TCRdb used MiXCR to reprocess the reads, holding one entry per CDR3 protein. The profile shows more than 500,000 distinct CDR3 sequences, 16% of them singletons. Sequencing input: CD8+ T cells from PBMCs. These receptors originate from a human donor in good health (CMV status not recorded). Some clones in this sample may be carry-over from other donors' samples. CDR3s include the opening cysteine and the closing phenylalanine or tryptophan. Each record gives: J gene, V gene, CDR3 protein.

j_gene: TRBJ2-1
v_gene: TRBV30
CDR3aa: CAWSPGTGIYNEQFF

j_gene: TRBJ2-7
v_gene: TRBV27
CDR3aa: CASSLSRVAGVATYEQYF

j_gene: TRBJ1-5
v_gene: TRBV10-3
CDR3aa: CAISVGGSNQPQHF

j_gene: TRBJ2-7
v_gene: TRBV27
CDR3aa: CASSLGTGSYEQYF

j_gene: TRBJ1-1
v_gene: TRBV25-1
CDR3aa: CASSFLVSTEAFF

j_gene: TRBJ1-1
v_gene: TRBV28
CDR3aa: CASSYRAGTEAFF

j_gene: TRBJ1-5
v_gene: TRBV7-9
CDR3aa: CASSFEGKSSNQPQHF

j_gene: TRBJ2-7
v_gene: TRBV27
CDR3aa: CASSLSMDSSGEQYF

j_gene: TRBJ1-2
v_gene: TRBV27
CDR3aa: CASSLSGSHGYTF

j_gene: TRBJ2-2
v_gene: TRBV27
CDR3aa: CASSFSLLPQLSNTGELFF

j_gene: TRBJ2-1
v_gene: TRBV27
CDR3aa: CASSSTGNYNEQFF

j_gene: TRBJ2-7
v_gene: TRBV20-1
CDR3aa: CSAASSDRVILSYEQYF

j_gene: TRBJ2-7
v_gene: TRBV20-1
CDR3aa: CSARETVSYEQYF

j_gene: TRBJ2-3
v_gene: TRBV24-1
CDR3aa: CATTGGYTDTQYF

j_gene: TRBJ1-1
v_gene: TRBV5-4
CDR3aa: CASSPGVGGTEAFF

j_gene: TRBJ2-3
v_gene: TRBV12-3/TRBV12-4
CDR3aa: CASSYGATDTQNF

j_gene: TRBJ2-5
v_gene: TRBV3-1
CDR3aa: CASSPSGQPQETQYF

j_gene: TRBJ1-1
v_gene: TRBV27
CDR3aa: CASSLTLTGPPAFF

j_gene: TRBJ2-5
v_gene: TRBV27
CDR3aa: CASSLSGSEETQYF

j_gene: TRBJ1-2
v_gene: TRBV29-1
CDR3aa: CSVEDGGSTFYVYTF

j_gene: TRBJ1-2
v_gene: TRBV29-1
CDR3aa: CSALDRGLDYGYTF

j_gene: TRBJ1-2
v_gene: TRBV9
CDR3aa: CASSVAKGAYGYTF

j_gene: TRBJ2-1
v_gene: TRBV12-3/TRBV12-4
CDR3aa: CASSGPGVISYNEQFF

j_gene: TRBJ1-1
v_gene: TRBV12-3/TRBV12-4
CDR3aa: CASSLNGGGTEAFF

j_gene: TRBJ2-7
v_gene: TRBV27
CDR3aa: CASSPSGRGEQYF

j_gene: TRBJ1-5
v_gene: TRBV11-2
CDR3aa: CASSLDLGRPQHF

j_gene: TRBJ2-2
v_gene: TRBV7-3
CDR3aa: CASSSLAGGPPTGELFF

j_gene: TRBJ2-1
v_gene: TRBV7-3
CDR3aa: CASSPFRQGGNDEQFF

j_gene: TRBJ1-1
v_gene: TRBV7-9
CDR3aa: CASSPRDKYSTEAFF

j_gene: TRBJ2-1
v_gene: TRBV7-6
CDR3aa: CASSPSRNEQFF

j_gene: TRBJ2-7
v_gene: TRBV2
CDR3aa: CANYLRDTTYEQYF